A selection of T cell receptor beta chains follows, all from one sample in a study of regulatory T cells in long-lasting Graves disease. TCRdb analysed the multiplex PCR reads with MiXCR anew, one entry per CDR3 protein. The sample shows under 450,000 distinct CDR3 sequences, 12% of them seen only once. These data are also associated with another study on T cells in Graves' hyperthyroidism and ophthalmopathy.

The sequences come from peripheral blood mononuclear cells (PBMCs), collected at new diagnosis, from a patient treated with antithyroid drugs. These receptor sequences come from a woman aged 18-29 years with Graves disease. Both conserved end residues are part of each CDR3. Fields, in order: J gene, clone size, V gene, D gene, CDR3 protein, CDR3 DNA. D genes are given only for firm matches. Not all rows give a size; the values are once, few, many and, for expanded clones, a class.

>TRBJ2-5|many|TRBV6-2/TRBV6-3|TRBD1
CASNLPHRDRVETQYF
TGTGCCAGCAATTTACCCCACCGGGACAGGGTGGAGACCCAGTACTTC
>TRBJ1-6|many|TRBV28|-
CASSLFRVSGRIGSPLHF
TGTGCCAGCAGTTTATTCAGGGTGTCGGGACGTATTGGTTCACCCCTCCACTTT
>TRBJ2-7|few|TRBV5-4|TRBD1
CASSQQGATYEQYF
TGTGCCAGCAGCCAGCAGGGGGCGACCTACGAGCAGTACTTC
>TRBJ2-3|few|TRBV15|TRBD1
CATSRVGGQGLADTQYF
TGTGCCACCAGCAGAGTAGGGGGCCAGGGGTTGGCAGATACGCAGTATTTT
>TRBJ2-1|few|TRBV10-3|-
CAISDHDMGGNEQFF
TGTGCCATCAGTGACCACGACATGGGCGGCAATGAGCAGTTCTTC
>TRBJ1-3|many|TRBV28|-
CASSLRTPGNTIYF
TGTGCCAGCAGTCTTCGGACGCCTGGAAACACCATATATTTT
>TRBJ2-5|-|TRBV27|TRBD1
CASSLGQGEQETQYF
TGTGCCAGCAGCTTGGGACAGGGGGAACAAGAGACCCAGTACTTC
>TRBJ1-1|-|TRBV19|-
CASSISLTLVAEASF
TGTGCCAGTAGTATTTCTCTCACCCTTGTCGCTGAAGCTTCCTTT
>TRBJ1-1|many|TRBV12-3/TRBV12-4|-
CASSPGTTNTEAFF
TGTGCCAGCAGCCCCGGGACAACGAACACTGAAGCTTTCTTT
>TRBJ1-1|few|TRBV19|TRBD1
CASRFRDRGDTEAFF
TGTGCCAGTCGATTCCGGGACAGGGGAGACACTGAAGCTTTCTTT
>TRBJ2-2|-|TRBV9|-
CASSVEETAVELFF
TGTGCCAGCAGCGTCGAGGAAACGGCCGTGGAGCTGTTTTTT
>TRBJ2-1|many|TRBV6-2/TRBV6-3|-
CASSYLRTGYNEQFF
TGTGCCAGCAGTTACCTCCGGACGGGGTACAATGAGCAGTTCTTC
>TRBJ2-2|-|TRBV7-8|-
CASSLGVPANTGELFF
TGTGCCAGCAGCTTAGGGGTGCCAGCGAACACCGGGGAGCTGTTTTTT